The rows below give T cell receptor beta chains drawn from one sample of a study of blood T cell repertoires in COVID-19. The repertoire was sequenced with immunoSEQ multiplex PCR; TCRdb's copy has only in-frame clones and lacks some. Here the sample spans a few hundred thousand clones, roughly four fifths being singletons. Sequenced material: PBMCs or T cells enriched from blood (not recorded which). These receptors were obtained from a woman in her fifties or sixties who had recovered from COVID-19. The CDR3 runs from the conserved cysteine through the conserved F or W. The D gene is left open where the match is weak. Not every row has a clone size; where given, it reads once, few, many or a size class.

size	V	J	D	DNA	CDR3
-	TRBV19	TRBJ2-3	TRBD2	TGTGCCAGTAAAGAGCGGGGTAGCACAGATACGCAGTATTTT	CASKERGSTDTQYF
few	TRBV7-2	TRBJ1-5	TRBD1	TGTGCCAGCAGCTTAGGGGGACAGGGGGTTAATCAGCCCCAGCATTTT	CASSLGGQGVNQPQHF
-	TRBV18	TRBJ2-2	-	TGTGCCAGCTCACCAATTATTCTAGCCACGAACACCGGGGAGCTGTTTTTT	CASSPIILATNTGELFF
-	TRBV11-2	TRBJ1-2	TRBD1	TGTGCCAGCAGCTTAGATCAGGGGGCCTATGGCTACACCTTC	CASSLDQGAYGYTF
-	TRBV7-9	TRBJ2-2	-	TGTGCCAGCAGCCCCCGCTGGAGGGAGAGGACCGGGGAGCTGTTTTTT	CASSPRWRERTGELFF
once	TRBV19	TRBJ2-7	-	TGTGCCAGTAGTATGGGCACCCCCTCCTACGAGCAGTACTTC	CASSMGTPSYEQYF
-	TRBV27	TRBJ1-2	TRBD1	TGTGCCAGCAGTTTATCGGACAGGGGAGGCTATGGCTACACCTTC	CASSLSDRGGYGYTF
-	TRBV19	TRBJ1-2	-	TGTGCCAGTAGTATGACCTGGGACACTACTCTCGGCTACACCTTC	CASSMTWDTTLGYTF
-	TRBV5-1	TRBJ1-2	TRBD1	TGCGCCAGCAGCTTGAGGGACAGTAACTATGGCTACACCTTC	CASSLRDSNYGYTF
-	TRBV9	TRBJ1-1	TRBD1	TGTGCCAGCAGCAAATGGGGACAGTCTGAAGCTTTCTTT	CASSKWGQSEAFF
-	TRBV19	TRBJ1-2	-	TGTGCCAGAGGGGGTCCAGGCTATGGCTACACCTTC	CARGGPGYGYTF
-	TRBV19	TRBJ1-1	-	TGTGCCAGTAGTATGGCGGGTCGGGACACTGAAGCTTTCTTT	CASSMAGRDTEAFF
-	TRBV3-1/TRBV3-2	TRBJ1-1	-	TGTGCCAGCAGCCGTGGCGGGGGCTTCGGGAACACTGAAGCTTTCTTT	CASSRGGGFGNTEAFF
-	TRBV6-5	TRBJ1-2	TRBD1	TGTGCCAGCAGTTACCTGACAGGGGCTAACTATGGCTACACCTTC	CASSYLTGANYGYTF
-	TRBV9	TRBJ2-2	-	TGTGCCAGCTCATTGACAGGGAACACCGGGGAGCTGTTTTTT	CASSLTGNTGELFF
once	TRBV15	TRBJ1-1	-	TGTGCCACCAGCAGACCTAGAGGGGGGGCGGGCACTGAAGCTTTCTTT	CATSRPRGGAGTEAFF
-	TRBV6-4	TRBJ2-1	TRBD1	TGTGCCAGCAGTGTGGAGACAGGGGACAATGAGCAGTTCTTC	CASSVETGDNEQFF
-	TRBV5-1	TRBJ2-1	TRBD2	TGCGCCAGCAGCCCCGGGACTAGCGGGGAGCAGTTCTTC	CASSPGTSGEQFF
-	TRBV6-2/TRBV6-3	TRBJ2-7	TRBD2	TGTGCCAGCAGTCCCTCGGGAGGCAGGTCTCGGGAGCAGTACTTC	CASSPSGGRSREQYF
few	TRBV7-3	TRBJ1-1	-	TGTGCCAGCAGCTTTAACAAGAACACTGAAGCTTTCTTT	CASSFNKNTEAFF
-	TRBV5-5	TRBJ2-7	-	TGTGCCAGCAGCTTCTCGGACGGGAGTGGGTACGAGCAGTACTTC	CASSFSDGSGYEQYF
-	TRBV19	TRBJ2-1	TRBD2	TGTGCCAGTAGTATGCGGGGGGGGATTCAGTTCTTC	CASSMRGGIQFF
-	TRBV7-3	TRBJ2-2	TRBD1	TGTGCCAGCAGGGGACAGGGGCGTACCGGGGAGCTGTTTTTT	CASRGQGRTGELFF
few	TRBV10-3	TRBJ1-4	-	TGTGCCATCAGTGGGGCAGTTAATGAAAAACTGTTTTTT	CAISGAVNEKLFF
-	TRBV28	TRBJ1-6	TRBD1	TGTGCCAGCAGTATGCTACAGGGGGCGCTGGGTTCACCCCTCCACTTT	CASSMLQGALGSPLHF
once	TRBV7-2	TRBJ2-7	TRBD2	TGTGCCAGCAGCATTAGCGGGGGGGAATACGAGCAGTACTTC	CASSISGGEYEQYF
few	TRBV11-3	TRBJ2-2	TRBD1	TGTGCCAGCAGCTCTACAGGGGGCCAGACCGGGGAGCTGTTTTTT	CASSSTGGQTGELFF
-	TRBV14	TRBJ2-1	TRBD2	TGTGCCAGCAGCCAAGCGGAACTAGCGGGGGTTGATGAGCAGTTCTTC	CASSQAELAGVDEQFF
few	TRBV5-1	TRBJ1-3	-	TGCGCCAGCAGCTTTTCAGGGGAGTCTGGAAACACCATATATTTT	CASSFSGESGNTIYF